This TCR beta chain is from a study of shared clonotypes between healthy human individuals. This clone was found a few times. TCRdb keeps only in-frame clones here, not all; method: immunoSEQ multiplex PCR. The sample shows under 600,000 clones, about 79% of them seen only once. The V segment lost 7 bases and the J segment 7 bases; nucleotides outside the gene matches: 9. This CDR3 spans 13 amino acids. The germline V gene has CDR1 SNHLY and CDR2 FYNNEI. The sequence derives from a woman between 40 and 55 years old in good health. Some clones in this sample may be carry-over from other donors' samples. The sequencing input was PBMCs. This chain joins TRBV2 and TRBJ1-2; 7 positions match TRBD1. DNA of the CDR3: TGTGCCAGCATTCGAGGGGGCGCCGGTGGCTACACCTTC. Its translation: CASIRGGAGGYTF.